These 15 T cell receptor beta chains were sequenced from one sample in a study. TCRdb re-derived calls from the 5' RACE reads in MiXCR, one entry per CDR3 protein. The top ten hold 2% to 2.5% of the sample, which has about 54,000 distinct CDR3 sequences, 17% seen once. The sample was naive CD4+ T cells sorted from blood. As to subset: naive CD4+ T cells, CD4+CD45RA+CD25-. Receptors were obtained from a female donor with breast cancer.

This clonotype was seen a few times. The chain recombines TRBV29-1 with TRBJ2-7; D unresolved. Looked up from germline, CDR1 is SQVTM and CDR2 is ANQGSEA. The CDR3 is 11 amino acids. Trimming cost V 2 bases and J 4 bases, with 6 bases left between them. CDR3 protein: CSVEYGYEQYF. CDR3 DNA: TGCAGCGTTGAATACGGGTACGAGCAGTACTTC.

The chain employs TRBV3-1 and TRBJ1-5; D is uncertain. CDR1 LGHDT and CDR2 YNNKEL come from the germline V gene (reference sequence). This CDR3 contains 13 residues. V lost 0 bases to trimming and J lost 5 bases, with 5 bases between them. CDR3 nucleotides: TGTGCCAGCAGCCAAGATCCGCATCAGCCCCAGCATTTT. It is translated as CASSQDPHQPQHF.

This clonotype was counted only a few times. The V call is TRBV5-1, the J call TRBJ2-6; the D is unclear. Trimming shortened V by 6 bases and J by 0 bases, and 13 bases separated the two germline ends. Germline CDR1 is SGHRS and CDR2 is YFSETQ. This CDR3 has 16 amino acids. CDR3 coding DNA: TGCGCCAGCAACCCCCCTACGGCCTCTGGGGCCAACGTCCTGACTTTC. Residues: CASNPPTASGANVLTF.

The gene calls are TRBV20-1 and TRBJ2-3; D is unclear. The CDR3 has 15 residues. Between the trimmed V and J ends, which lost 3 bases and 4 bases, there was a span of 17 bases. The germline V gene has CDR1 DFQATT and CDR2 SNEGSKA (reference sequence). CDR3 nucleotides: TGCAGTGCTAGCGGTCTCCACAGAGGCCCAGATACGCAGTATTTT. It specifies CSASGLHRGPDTQYF.

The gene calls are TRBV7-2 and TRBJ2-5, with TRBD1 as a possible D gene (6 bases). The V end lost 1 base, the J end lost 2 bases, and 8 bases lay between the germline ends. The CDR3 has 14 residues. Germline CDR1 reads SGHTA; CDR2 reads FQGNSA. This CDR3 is CASSLGQAQETQYF. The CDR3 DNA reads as TGTGCCAGCAGCTTAGGACAGGCTCAAGAGACCCAGTACTTC.

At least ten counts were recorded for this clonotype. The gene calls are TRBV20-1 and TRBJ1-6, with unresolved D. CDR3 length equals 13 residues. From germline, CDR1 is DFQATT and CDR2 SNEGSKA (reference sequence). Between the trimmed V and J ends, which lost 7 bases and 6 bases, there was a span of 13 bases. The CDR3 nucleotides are TGCAGTGGTACGGGTGCCATTAATTCACCCCTCCACTTT. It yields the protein CSGTGAINSPLHF.

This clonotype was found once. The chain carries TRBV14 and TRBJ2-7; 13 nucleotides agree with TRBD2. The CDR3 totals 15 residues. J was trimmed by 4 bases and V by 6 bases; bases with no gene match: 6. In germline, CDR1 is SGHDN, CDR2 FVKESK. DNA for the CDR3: TGTGCCAGCAGAGCCACGACTAGCGGGGGGTACGAGCAGTACTTC. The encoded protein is CASRATTSGGYEQYF.

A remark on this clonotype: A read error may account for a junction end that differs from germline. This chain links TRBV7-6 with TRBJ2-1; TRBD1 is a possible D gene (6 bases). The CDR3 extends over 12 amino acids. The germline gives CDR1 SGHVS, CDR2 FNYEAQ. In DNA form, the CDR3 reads TGTGTCAGCAGCTCGACAGGCAAGGAGCAGTTCTTC. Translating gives CVSSSTGKEQFF.

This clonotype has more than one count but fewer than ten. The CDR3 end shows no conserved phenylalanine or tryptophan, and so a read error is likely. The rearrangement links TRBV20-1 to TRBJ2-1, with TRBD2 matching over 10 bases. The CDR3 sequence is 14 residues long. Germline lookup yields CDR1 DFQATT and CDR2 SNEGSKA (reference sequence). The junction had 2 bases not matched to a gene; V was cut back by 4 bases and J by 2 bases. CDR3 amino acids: CSATSGSPYNEQFL. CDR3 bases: TGCAGTGCTACTAGCGGGAGCCCCTACAATGAGCAGTTCCTC.

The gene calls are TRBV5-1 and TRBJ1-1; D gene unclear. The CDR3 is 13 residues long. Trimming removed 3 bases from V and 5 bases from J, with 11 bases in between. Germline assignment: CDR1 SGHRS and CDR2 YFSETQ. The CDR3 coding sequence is TGCGCCAGCAGCTCCTCGTCCTATACTGAAGCTTTCTTT. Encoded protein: CASSSSSYTEAFF.

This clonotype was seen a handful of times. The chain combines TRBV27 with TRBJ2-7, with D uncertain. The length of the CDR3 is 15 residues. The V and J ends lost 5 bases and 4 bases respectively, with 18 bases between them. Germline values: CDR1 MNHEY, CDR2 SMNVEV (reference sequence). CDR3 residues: CASSPQATTRYEQYF. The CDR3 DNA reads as TGTGCCAGCAGTCCCCAAGCGACCACCCGATACGAGCAGTACTTC.

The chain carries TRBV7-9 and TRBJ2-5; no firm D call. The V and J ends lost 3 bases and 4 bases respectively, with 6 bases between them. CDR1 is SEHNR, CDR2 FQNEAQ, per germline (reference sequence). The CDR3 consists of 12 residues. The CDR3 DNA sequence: TGTGCCAGCAGCTTGTGGGGAGAGACCCAGTACTTC. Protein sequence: CASSLWGETQYF.

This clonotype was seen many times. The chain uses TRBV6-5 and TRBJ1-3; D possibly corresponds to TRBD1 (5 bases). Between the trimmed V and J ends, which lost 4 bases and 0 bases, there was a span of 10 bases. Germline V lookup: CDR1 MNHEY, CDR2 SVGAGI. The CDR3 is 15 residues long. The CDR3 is CASSSGGASGNTIYF. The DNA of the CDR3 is TGTGCCAGCAGTTCGGGAGGGGCCTCTGGAAACACCATATATTTT.

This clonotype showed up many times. CDR3 in DNA: TGTGCCAGCAGCTTAATCAGCTGGACAACAGCCTACGAGCAGTACTTC. Protein: CASSLISWTTAYEQYF. The chain joins TRBV7-6 to TRBJ2-7; tentative D call: TRBD1 (5 bases). CDR1 is SGHVS, CDR2 FNYEAQ, per germline. The CDR3 is 16 residues long. Between the trimmed V and J ends, which lost 2 bases and 2 bases, there was a span of 16 bases.

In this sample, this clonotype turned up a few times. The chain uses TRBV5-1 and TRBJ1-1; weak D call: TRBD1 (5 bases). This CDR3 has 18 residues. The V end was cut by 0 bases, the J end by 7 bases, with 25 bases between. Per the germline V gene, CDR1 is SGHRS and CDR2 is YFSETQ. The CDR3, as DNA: TGCGCCAGCAGCTTGGGCTATAAAGGCCCGGCAGGGTTCAGTGAAGCTTTCTTT. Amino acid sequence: CASSLGYKGPAGFSEAFF.